The T cell receptor (beta chain) described here comes from a study of post-analysis software for immune sequencing data. The CDR3 covers 15 residues. Germline lookup yields CDR1 SGHRS and CDR2 YFSETQ. J lost 5 bases, V lost 4 bases, and 8 bases had no gene match. Regarding the study as a whole: There were five or six TRBV segments more frequent in patients than controls, and TRBV5-6, TRBV5-1 and TRBV20-1 were among them. Patients with multiple sclerosis recorded significantly lower normalized Chao1 diversity than controls, the study found.

This clonotype was found many times. What it binds is not known. The library was made from cDNA and included unique molecular identifiers. MiXCR, applied by TCRdb to the PCR reads, yields one record per CDR3 protein. The table shows roughly 620,000 distinct CDR3 sequences, with about 40% occurring only once. Sequencing was performed on blood. This clonotype originated in a girl under 18 with multiple sclerosis. The rearrangement joins TRBV5-1 to TRBJ2-1, with 8 bases lining up with TRBD2. CDR3 amino acids: CASSGAGANNNEQFF. The CDR3 bases are TGCGCCAGCAGCGGAGCGGGAGCGAATAACAATGAGCAGTTCTTC.